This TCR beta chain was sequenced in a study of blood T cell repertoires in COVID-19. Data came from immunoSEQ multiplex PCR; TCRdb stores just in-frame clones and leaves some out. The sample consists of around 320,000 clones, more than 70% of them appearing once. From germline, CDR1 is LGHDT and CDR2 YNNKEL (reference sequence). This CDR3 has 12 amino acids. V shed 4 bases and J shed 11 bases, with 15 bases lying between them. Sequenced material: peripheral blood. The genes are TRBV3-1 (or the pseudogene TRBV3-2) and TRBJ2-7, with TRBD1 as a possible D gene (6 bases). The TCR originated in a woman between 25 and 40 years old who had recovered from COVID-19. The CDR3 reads CASSPRTVPEYF. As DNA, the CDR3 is TGTGCCAGCAGCCCTAGGACAGTCCCAGAGTACTTC.